This T cell receptor (beta chain) is from a study of blood T cell repertoires in COVID-19. In the study's own analysis: Reference gene primer amplification gave nucleated cell count estimates. This table comes from immunoSEQ multiplex PCR, and its TCRdb copy is limited to in-frame clones, with some not included. V and J calls plus clone size are reproduced from that table; the DNA served to infer D and trimming. Among hundreds of thousands of clones listed, about 88% were seen once. Sequencing used PBMCs or T cells enriched from blood (not recorded which). The clonotype originates from a woman between 18 and 29 years old who had been exposed to COVID-19.

CDR3 sequence reads: CASSYPGQTNSPLHF. CDR3 nucleotides: TGTGCCAGCAGTTACCCCGGACAGACTAATTCACCCCTCCACTTT. This chain connects TRBV6-2 or TRBV6-3 to TRBJ1-6; possible D gene TRBD1, 6 bases. The V gene's germline CDR1 is MNHEY and CDR2 SVGEGT. The CDR3 extends over 15 amino acids. Trimming left V 2 bases short and J 6 bases short, with 11 bases between.